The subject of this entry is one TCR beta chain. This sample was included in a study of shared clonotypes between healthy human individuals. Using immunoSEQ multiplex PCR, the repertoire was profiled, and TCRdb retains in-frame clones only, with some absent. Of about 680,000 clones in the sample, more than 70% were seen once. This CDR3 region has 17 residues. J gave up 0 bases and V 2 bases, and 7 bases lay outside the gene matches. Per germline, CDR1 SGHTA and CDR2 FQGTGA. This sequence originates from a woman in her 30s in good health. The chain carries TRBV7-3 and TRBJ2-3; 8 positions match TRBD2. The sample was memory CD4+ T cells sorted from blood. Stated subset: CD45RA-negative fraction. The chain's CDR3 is CASSLPVTSESTDTQYF. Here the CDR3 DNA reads TGTGCCAGCAGCTTACCGGTGACTAGCGAAAGCACAGATACGCAGTATTTT.